This T cell receptor (beta chain) derives from a study of blood T cells in healthy people across ages (dated by TCRdb to the mid-2010s). Looking at the study overall: Template switching captured roughly one uniquely barcoded TCR beta cDNA molecule per two T cells in model experiments. To avoid experimental bias, donors of different ages were distributed randomly across sequencing lanes. The donors were split into four age groups: young (average around 17 years), middle-aged (roughly 40), aged (approximately 59) and long-lived (under 85). To track age-related changes in TCR beta repertoire diversity, the study relied on deep sequencing normalized with unique cDNA molecular identifiers. For two donors (one aged 18 to 29 and one aged 80 or older), the study analyzed two additional independent replicas of 1 million unique cDNA reads from the same blood draw.

Looking up the germline V gene yields CDR1 MDHEN and CDR2 SYDVKM. The junction shows trimming of 1 base on V and 7 bases on J, plus 11 bases between the germline ends. From its cysteine to its phenylalanine, the CDR3 spans 15 amino acids. Of the read, only the CDR3 DNA is kept; its 45 bases are in frame from base 1. Donors were under 40 systemically healthy Caucasian individuals from Russia aged roughly 6 to 90 years. Ten milliliters of peripheral blood were drawn from each donor into EDTA-treated Vacutainer tubes. PBMCs were isolated by Ficoll-Paque density-gradient centrifugation, with at least 7 million obtained per sample. Total RNA was extracted from PBMCs with Trizol reagent, with at least 6 micrograms obtained per sample. Naive CD45RAhigh/CD27high T cell percentages were measured by flow cytometry on a PBMC aliquot from every donor. The library came from 5' RACE. The sample was run on an Illumina HiSeq 2500. A second roughly 7 to 11 cycle PCR used a sample-barcoded 5' primer and a J-beta primer mix. Each TCR beta cDNA molecule received a unique molecular identifier from a template-switch 5' adaptor carrying 12 random nucleotides. At least 3 million CDR3-containing paired-end reads were obtained from each sample. The Mint cDNA synthesis kit, primed by a TRBC-specific oligonucleotide, was used to synthesize first-strand cDNA from all RNA. All cDNA was treated with uracil-DNA glycosylase and then went through a first 18-cycle PCR with the universal primers M1SS and BC2_uni_R. In the authors' own workflow: Normalization of each sample was performed by random selection of 1 million high-quality reads, each carrying a distinct molecular identifier. Instead of being binned into consensus sequences, reads with shared molecular identifiers were discarded. MiTCR, set to a Q25 quality threshold and the strictest error-elimination algorithm, was used for CDR3 identification, clonotype clustering and error correction. Lower-bound total TCR beta diversity was estimated with a nonparametric unseen species model using Euler transformation. Using fastp trimming at Q25 and MiXCR clonotype assembly, TCRdb reanalyzed the public sequencing data and kept in-frame beta chains. Identical CDR3 protein sequences are pooled into one entry, listed with their most common genes and DNA. TCRdb's processing, not the authors' own work, is the source of the V and J calls. The sample table holds approximately 1.5 million distinct CDR3 sequences, of which about 31% were seen once. Roughly 12% of the sample goes to the ten largest clones.

In the case of this clonotype: Its antigen is not yet known. It has no much larger one-base neighbor in the sample; base qualities were not kept.

Findings and caveats that apply to the study as a whole: Compared with the aged group, more naive CD4+ T cells, fewer expanded clones and increased TCR diversity were shown by the long-lived group, suggesting age selection. Since profiling was done on bulk unsorted PBMCs, naive and antigen-experienced compartments could not be conclusively compared. Because the CMV infection status of the donors was unknown, age-related changes in expanded clonotypes may potentially have been confounded. Observed TCR beta diversity per million T cells fell roughly linearly with age, and a significant reduction was already apparent by age around 44. Estimates of total diversity based on one million sequenced T cells were regarded as lower bounds and as underestimates. A strong correlation was found between observed TCR beta diversity and the percentage of naive T cells measured by flow cytometry.

The sequence came from a woman aged 30 to 39 in good health. Recombination connected TRBV28 to TRBJ1-6; the D gene is possibly TRBD1, with 6 bases matching. The material sequenced was blood. CDR3 region: CASSLSSQGNSPLHF. The bases are TGTGCCAGCAGTTTATCGAGCCAGGGGAATTCACCCCTCCACTTT.